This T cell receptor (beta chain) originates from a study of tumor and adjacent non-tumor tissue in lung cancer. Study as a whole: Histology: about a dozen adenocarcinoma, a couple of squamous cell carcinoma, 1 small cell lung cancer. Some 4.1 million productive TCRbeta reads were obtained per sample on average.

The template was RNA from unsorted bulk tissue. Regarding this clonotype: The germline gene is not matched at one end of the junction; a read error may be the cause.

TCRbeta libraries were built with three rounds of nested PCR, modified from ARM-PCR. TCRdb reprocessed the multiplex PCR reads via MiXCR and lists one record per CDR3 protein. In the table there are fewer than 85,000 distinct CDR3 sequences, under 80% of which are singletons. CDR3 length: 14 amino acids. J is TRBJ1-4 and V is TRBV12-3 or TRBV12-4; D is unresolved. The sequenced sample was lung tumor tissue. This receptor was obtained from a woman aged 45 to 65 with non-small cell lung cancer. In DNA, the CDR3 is TGTGCCAGCAGTTTTGGGAGTCCAAATGAAAAACTGCTTTTT. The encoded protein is CASSFGSPNEKLLF.